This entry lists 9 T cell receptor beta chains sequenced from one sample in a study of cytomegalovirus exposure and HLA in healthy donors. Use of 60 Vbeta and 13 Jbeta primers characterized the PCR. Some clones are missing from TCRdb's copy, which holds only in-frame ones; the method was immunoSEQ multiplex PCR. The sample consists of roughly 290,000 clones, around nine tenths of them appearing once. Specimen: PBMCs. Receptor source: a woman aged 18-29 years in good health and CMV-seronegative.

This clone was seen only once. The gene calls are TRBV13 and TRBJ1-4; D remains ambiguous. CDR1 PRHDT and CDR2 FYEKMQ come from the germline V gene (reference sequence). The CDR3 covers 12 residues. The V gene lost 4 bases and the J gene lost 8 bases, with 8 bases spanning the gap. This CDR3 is CASSSAGEKLFF. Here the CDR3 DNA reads TGTGCCAGCAGCTCCGCGGGGGAAAAACTGTTTTTT.

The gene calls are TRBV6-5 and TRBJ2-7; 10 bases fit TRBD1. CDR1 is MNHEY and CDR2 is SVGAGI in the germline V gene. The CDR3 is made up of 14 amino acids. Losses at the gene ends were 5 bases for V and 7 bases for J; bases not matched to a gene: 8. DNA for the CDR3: TGTGCCAGCAGTCCAACGACAGGGGGCGCAGAGCAGTACTTC. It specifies CASSPTTGGAEQYF.

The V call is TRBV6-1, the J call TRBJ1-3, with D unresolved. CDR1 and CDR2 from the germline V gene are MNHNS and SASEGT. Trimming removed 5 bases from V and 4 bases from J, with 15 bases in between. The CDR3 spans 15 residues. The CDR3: CASSSGPGWGNTIYF. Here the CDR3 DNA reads TGTGCCAGCAGTTCTGGGCCCGGCTGGGGAAACACCATATATTTT.

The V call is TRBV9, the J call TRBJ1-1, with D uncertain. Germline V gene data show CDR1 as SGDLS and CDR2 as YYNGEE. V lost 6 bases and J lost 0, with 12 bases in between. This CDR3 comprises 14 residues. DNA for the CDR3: TGTGCCAGCACCCCTCGGGTCATGAACACTGAAGCTTTCTTT. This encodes CASTPRVMNTEAFF.

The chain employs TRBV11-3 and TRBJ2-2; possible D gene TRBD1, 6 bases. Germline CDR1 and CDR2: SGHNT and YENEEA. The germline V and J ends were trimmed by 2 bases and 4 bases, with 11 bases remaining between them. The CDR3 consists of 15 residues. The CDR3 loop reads CASSLLGASTGELFF. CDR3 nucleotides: TGTGCCAGCAGCTTACTGGGGGCGAGCACCGGGGAGCTGTTTTTT.

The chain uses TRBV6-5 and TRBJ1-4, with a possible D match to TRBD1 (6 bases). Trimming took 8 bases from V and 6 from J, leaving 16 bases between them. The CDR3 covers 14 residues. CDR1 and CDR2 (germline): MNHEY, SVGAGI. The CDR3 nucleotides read TGTGCCAGCTCACAGACAGGAGGATATGAAAAACTGTTTTTT. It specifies CASSQTGGYEKLFF.

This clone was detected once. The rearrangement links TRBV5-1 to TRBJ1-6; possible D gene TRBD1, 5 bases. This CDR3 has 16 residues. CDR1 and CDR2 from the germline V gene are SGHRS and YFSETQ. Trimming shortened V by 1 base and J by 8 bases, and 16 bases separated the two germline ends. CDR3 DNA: TGCGCCAGCAGCTTGACAGGTTTAAAGGTCGATTCACCCCTCCACTTT. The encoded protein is CASSLTGLKVDSPLHF.

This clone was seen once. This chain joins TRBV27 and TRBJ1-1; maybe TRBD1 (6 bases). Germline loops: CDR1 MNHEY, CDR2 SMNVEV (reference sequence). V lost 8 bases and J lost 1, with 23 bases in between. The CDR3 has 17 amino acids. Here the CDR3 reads CASSGIGTRAQNTEAFF. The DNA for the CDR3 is TGTGCCAGCTCCGGTATCGGGACACGGGCTCAGAACACTGAAGCTTTCTTT.

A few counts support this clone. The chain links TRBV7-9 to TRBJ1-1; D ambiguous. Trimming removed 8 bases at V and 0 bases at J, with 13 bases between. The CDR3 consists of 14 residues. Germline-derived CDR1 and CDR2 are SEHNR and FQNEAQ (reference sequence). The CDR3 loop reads CASLLTDLNTEAFF. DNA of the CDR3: TGTGCCAGCCTACTAACCGACCTGAACACTGAAGCTTTCTTT.